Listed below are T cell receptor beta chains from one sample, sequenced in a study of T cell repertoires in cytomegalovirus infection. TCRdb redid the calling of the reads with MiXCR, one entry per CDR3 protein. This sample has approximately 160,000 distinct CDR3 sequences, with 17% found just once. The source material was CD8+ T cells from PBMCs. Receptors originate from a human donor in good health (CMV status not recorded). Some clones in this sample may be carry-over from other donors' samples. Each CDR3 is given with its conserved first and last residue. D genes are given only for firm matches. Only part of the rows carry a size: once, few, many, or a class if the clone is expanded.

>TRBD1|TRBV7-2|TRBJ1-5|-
CASSIKGQNNQPQHF
TGTGCCAGCAGCATTAAGGGACAGAACAATCAGCCCCAGCATTTT
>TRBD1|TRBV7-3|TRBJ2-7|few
CASSSIGGDEQYF
TGTGCCAGCAGCTCAATAGGGGGCGACGAGCAGTACTTC
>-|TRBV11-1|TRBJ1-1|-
CASSLAWQGSTEAFF
TGTGCCAGCAGCTTAGCGTGGCAGGGCTCCACTGAAGCTTTCTTT
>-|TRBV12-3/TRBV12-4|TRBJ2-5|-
CASTGIGRKETQYF
TGTGCCAGCACGGGAATTGGGAGGAAAGAGACCCAGTACTTC
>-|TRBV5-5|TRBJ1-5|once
CASSLWEGSSNQPQHF
TGTGCCAGCAGCTTGTGGGAAGGGAGCAGCAATCAGCCCCAGCATTTT
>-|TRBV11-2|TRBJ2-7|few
CASSLDRTGLYEQYF
TGTGCCAGCAGCTTAGATCGTACAGGGCTCTACGAGCAGTACTTC
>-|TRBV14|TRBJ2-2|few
CASSQEKGTGELFF
TGTGCCAGCAGCCAAGAAAAGGGAACCGGGGAGCTGTTTTTT
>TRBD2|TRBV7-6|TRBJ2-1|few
CASSQRAFAGGPSNEQFF
TGTGCCAGCAGCCAAAGGGCGTTTGCGGGAGGGCCGTCGAATGAGCAGTTCTTC
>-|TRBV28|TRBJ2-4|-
CASSWALIAKNIQYF
TGTGCCAGCAGTTGGGCCTTAATAGCCAAAAACATTCAGTACTTC
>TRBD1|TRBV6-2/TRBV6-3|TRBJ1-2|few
CASREGQGGYGYTF
TGTGCCAGCAGGGAAGGACAGGGCGGCTATGGCTACACCTTC
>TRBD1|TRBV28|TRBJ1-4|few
CASRQGINEKLFF
TGTGCCAGCAGACAGGGGATAAATGAAAAACTGTTTTTT
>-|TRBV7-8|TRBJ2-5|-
CASSLWWETQYF
TGTGCCAGCAGCTTATGGTGGGAGACCCAGTACTTC
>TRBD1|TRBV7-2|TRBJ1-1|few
CASSSFPPRAGGTEAFF
TGTGCCAGCAGCTCCTTTCCCCCTCGGGCAGGGGGAACTGAAGCTTTCTTT